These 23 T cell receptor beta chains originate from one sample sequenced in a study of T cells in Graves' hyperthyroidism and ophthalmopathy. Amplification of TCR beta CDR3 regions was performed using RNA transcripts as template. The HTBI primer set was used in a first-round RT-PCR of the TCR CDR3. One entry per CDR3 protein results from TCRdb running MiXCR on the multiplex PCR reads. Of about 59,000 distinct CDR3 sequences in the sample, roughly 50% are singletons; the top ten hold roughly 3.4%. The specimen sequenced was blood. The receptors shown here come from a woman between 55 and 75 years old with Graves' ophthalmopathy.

CDR3: CSARDSGGTEQYF. The DNA of the CDR3 is TGCAGTGCTAGAGATAGCGGCGGGACCGAGCAGTACTTC. The chain couples TRBV20-1 to TRBJ2-7; possibly TRBD2 for D (6 bases). CDR3 length: 13 residues. Germline CDR1 is DFQATT and CDR2 is SNEGSKA (reference sequence). V was shortened by 0 bases and J by 6 bases, with 12 bases between the two germline ends.

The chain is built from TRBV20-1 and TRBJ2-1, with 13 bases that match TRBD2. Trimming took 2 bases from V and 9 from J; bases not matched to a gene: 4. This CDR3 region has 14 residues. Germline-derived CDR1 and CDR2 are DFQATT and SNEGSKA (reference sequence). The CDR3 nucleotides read TGCAGTGCTAGATGGACTAGCGGGAGTTCTGAGCAGTTCTTC. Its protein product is CSARWTSGSSEQFF.

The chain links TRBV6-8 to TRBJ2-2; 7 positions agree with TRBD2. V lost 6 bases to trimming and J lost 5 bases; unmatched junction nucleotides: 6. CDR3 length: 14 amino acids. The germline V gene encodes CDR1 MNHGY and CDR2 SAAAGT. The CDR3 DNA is TGTGCCAGCAGCCCCGGGGAGGGGACCGGGGAGCTGTTTTTT. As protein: CASSPGEGTGELFF.

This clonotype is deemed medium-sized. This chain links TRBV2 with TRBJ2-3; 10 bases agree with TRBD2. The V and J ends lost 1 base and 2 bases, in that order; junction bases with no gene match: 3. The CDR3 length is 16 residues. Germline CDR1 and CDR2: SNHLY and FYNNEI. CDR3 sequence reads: CASSEGAGGITDTQYF. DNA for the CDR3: TGTGCCAGCAGTGAAGGAGCGGGGGGGATCACAGATACGCAGTATTTT.

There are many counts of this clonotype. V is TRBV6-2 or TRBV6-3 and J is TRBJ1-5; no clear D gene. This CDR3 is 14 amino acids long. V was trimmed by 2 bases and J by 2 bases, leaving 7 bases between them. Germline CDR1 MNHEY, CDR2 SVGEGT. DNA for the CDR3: TGTGCCAGCAGTTACATCGGGGGCAATCAGCCCCAGCATTTT. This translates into CASSYIGGNQPQHF.

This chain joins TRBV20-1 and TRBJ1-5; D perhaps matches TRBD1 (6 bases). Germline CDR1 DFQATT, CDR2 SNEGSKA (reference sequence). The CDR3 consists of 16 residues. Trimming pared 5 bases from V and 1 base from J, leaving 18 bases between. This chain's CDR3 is CSAGGAGTRSNQPQHF. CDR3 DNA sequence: TGCAGTGCTGGGGGGGCAGGGACGAGAAGCAATCAGCCCCAGCATTTT.

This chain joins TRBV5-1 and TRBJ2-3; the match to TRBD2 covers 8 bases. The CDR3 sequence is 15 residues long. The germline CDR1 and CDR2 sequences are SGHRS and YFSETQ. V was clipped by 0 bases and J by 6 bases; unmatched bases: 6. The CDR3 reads CASSLAGGPEDTQYF. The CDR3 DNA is TGCGCCAGCAGCTTGGCGGGGGGGCCAGAGGATACGCAGTATTTT.

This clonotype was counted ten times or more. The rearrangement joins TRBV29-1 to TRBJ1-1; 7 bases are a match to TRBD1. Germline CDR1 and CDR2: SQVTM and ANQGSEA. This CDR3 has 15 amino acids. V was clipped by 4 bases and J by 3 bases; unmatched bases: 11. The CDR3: CSVGAIRGSDTEAFF. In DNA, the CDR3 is TGCAGCGTTGGCGCCATCAGGGGGTCGGACACTGAAGCTTTCTTT.

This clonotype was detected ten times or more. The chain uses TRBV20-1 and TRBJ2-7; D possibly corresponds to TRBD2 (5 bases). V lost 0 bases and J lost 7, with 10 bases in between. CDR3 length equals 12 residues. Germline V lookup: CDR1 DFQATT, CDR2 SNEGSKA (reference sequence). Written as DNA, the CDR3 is TGCAGTGCTAGAGAGCGCCGGACTGAGCAGTACGTC. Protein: CSARERRTEQYV.

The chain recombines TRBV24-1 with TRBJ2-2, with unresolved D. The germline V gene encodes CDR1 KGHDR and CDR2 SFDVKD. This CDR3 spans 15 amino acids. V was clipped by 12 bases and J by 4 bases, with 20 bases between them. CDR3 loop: CAWAILPNPTGELFF. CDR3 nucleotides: TGTGCCTGGGCCATCCTCCCTAATCCCACCGGGGAGCTGTTTTTT.

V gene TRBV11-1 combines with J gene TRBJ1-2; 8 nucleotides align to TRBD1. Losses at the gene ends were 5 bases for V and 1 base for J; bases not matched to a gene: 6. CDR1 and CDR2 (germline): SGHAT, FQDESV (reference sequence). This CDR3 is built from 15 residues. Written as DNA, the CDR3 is TGTGCCAGCAGCGAACAGGGGGGATATAACTATGGCTACACCTTC. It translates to CASSEQGGYNYGYTF.

The CDR3 region has the DNA TGTGCCATCAGTGAGACCAGCGGGAGTTACAATGAGCAGTTCTTC. This gives the protein CAISETSGSYNEQFF. The rearrangement links TRBV10-3 to TRBJ2-1; 8 bases agree with TRBD2. CDR1 is ENHRY, CDR2 SYGVKD, per germline. The V segment lost 2 bases and the J segment 4 bases; nucleotides outside the gene matches: 4. The CDR3 length is 15 residues.

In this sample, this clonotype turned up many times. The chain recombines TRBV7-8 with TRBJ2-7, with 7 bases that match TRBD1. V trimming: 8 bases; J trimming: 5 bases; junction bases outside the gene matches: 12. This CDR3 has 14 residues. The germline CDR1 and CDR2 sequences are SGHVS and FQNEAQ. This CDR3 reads CASDDQQGINEQYF. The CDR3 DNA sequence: TGTGCCAGCGACGACCAACAGGGGATCAACGAGCAGTACTTC.

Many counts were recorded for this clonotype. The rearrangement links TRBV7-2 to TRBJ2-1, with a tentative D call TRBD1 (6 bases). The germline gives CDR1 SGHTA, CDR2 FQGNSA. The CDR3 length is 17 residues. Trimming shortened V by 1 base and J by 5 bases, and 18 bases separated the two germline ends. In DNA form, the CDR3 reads TGTGCCAGCAGCTTAGTAGCGTTTGGGGGACAAAACAATGAGCAGTTCTTC. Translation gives CASSLVAFGGQNNEQFF.

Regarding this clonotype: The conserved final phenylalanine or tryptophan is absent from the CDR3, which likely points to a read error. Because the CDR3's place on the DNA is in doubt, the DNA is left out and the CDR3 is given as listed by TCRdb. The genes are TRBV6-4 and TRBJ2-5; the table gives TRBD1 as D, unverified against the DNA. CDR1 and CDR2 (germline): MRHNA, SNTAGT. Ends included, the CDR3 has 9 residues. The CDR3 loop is CASSAPGAG.

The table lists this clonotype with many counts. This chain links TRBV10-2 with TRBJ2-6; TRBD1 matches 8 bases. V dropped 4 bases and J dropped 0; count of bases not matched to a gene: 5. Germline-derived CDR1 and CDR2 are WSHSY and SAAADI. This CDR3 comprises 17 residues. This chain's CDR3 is CASSAQTGGSGANVLTF. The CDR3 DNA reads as TGCGCCAGCAGTGCCCAAACAGGGGGCTCTGGGGCCAACGTCCTGACTTTC.

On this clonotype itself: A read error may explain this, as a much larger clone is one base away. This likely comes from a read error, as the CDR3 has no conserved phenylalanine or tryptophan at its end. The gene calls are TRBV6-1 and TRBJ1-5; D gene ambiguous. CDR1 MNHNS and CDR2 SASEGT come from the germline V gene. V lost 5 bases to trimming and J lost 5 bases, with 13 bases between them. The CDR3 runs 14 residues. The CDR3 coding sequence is TGTGCCAGCAGTTACCCCGGACGGGATCAGCCCCAGCATCTT. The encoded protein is CASSYPGRDQPQHL.

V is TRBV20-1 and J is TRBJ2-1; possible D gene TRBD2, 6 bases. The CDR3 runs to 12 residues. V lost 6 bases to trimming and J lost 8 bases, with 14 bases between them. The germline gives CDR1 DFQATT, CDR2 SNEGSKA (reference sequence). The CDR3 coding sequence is TGCAGTGCGGGGGGAAGCTTCCATGAGCAGTTCTTC. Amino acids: CSAGGSFHEQFF.

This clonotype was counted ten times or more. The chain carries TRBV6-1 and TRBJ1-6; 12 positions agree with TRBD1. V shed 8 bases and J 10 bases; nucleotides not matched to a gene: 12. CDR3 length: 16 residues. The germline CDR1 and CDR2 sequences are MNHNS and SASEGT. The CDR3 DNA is TGTGCCAGCGGGACAGGGGGCGCCTCCGCTGGCTCACCCCTCCACTTT. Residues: CASGTGGASAGSPLHF.

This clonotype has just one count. The CDR3 is CASSGRDVEKLFF. The CDR3 DNA follows: TGTGCCAGCAGCGGCAGGGATGTTGAAAAACTGTTTTTT. The chain uses TRBV7-9 and TRBJ1-4; D may be TRBD1 (5 bases). There are 13 residues in the CDR3. The germline CDR1 and CDR2 sequences are SEHNR and FQNEAQ (reference sequence). V gave up 5 bases and J gave up 7 bases, with 11 bases separating them.

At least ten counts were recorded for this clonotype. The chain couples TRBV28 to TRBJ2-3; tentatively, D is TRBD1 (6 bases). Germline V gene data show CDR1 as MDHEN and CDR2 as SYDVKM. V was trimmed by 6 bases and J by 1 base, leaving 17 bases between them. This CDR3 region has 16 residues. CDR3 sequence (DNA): TGTGCCAGCAGCTCCCTGGGGCACAGGGGCACAGATACGCAGTATTTT. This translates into CASSSLGHRGTDTQYF.

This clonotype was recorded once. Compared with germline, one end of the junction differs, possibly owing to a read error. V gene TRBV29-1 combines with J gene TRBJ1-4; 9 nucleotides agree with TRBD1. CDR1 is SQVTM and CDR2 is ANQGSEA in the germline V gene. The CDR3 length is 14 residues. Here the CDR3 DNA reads TGCAGCGTCGAAGGACAGGGGCGAGGTGAAAAACTGTTTTTT. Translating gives CSVEGQGRGEKLFF.

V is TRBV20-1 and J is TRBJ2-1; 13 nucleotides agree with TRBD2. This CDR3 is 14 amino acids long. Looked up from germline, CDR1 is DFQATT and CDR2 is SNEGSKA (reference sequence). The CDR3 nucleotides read TGCAGCGCCGCCGGGACTAGCGGGATCTATGAGCAGTTCTTC. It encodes CSAAGTSGIYEQFF.